This T cell receptor (beta chain) was identified in a study of shared clonotypes between healthy human individuals. Study conclusions and caveats: Represented genetic and exposure-history diversity was restricted by having few donors. Naive subsets tended to show greater estimated richness than memory subsets.

Naive CD4+ cells were CD45RA-selected; the remaining cells were memory. CDR1 SGHNT and CDR2 YYREEE come from the germline V gene (reference sequence). The CDR3 consists of 12 residues. Trimming stripped 1 base from V and 6 bases from J, with 6 bases between. Using immunoSEQ multiplex PCR, the repertoire was profiled, and TCRdb retains in-frame clones only, with some absent. Among about 2.3 million clones, just over 90% were seen once, and the ten largest hold about 0.39%. On this clone itself: What it binds is not known.

The chain uses TRBV5-4 and TRBJ2-3; D is perhaps TRBD2 (5 bases). The TCR sequence derives from a man aged 18 to 35 in good health. Some clones in this sample may be carry-over from other donors' samples. The sequencing input was naive CD4+ T cells from PBMCs. Subset indicated: CD45RA+ positively selected. The CDR3 region is CASSLRRDTQYF. The CDR3 DNA follows: TGTGCCAGCAGCTTGAGGAGGGATACGCAGTATTTT.